This record concerns one T cell receptor beta chain sequence. Its cognate antigen is unknown. The identical CDR3 is also encoded by other nucleotide sequences in the sample. CDR3 length: 14 residues. CDR1 is MNHEY and CDR2 is SMNVEV in the germline V gene (reference sequence). V dropped 6 bases and J dropped 7 bases, with 15 bases sitting between them. This specimen belongs to a study of metastatic and nonmetastatic thyroid tumors. Study background: Where malignant and benign thyroid patients were concerned, repertoires were compared across blood and tumor or nodule tissue.

All patients reached thyroid surgery having received no treatment beforehand. Points from the study as a whole: Across blood and tumor, TCR beta diversity in malignant thyroid tumors was reportedly significantly higher than in benign nodules.

How the authors handled the data: A classifier of distant metastasis in papillary thyroid cancer was built from CDR3 differences (across clinicopathological groups). TCRdb used MiXCR to call clones anew from the PCR reads. TCRdb's processing, not the authors', yielded these V and J calls. The sample has some 40,000 clones, approximately 13% seen once. The chain combines TRBV27 with TRBJ2-2; TRBD1 might be the D (5 bases). The sequenced material came from blood. The sequence was collected from a female donor with papillary thyroid cancer or a benign thyroid nodule (not recorded which). Some clones in this sample may be carry-over from other donors' samples. The CDR3 sequence is CASSRTGVGGELFF. The CDR3, as DNA: TGTGCCAGCAGCCGTACAGGCGTTGGCGGGGAGCTGTTTTTT.